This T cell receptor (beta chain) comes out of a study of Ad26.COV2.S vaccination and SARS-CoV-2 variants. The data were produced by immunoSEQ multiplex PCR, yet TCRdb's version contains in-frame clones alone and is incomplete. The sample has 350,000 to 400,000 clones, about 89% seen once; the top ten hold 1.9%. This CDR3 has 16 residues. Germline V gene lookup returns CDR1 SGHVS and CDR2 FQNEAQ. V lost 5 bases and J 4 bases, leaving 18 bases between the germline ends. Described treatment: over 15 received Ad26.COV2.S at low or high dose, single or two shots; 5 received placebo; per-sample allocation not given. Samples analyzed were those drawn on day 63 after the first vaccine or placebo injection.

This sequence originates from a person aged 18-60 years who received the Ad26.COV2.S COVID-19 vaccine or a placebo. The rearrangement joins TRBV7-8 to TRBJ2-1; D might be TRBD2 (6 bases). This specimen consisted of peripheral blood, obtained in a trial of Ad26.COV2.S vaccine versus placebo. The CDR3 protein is CASSQGRLGAYNEQFF. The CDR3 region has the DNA TGTGCCAGCAGCCAGGGCAGACTAGGGGCGTACAATGAGCAGTTCTTC.